This T cell receptor beta chain comes out of a study of blood T cell repertoires in COVID-19. Study-wide background: Acute and convalescent COVID-19 samples came from the United States, Italy and Spain. In each case, the material was cDNA or gDNA derived from T cells, B-cell-depleted T cells, or PBMCs.

Per the study methods: Reference gene primer amplification in the assay estimated nucleated cell counts. The table came from immunoSEQ multiplex PCR; TCRdb's copy has only in-frame clones and leaves some out. That table is the source of V, J and clone size, and D and trimming were worked out from the DNA. The sample holds 27,000 or so clones; 80% to 90% are singletons and the top ten take 20% to 30%. Looked up from germline, CDR1 is MNHNY and CDR2 is SVGAGI (reference sequence). The trim removed 8 bases at V and 6 bases at J, leaving 10 bases unmatched. The CDR3 is 13 residues long. The V call is TRBV6-6, the J call TRBJ2-7, with 7 bases aligning to TRBD1. Sequenced sample: peripheral blood. The source of this sequence is a human donor in a cohort sampled during active COVID-19. Here the CDR3 DNA reads TGTGCCAGCTCCAGGGACAGAGCCTCCGAGCAGTACTTC. Translated: CASSRDRASEQYF.